The 26 T cell receptor beta chains presented below share a single source sample, sequenced in a study of shared clonotypes between healthy human individuals. Clones were sequenced by immunoSEQ multiplex PCR, and TCRdb holds only the in-frame ones, with some missing. This table has roughly 850,000 clones, just over 95% appearing once. CD45RO-negative cells were positively selected for CCR7, leaving out terminally differentiated effector memory CD45RA+ cells. Sequenced material: naive CD8+ T cells sorted from blood. The receptors derive from a man aged 30-40 years in good health.

The J gene is TRBJ2-1, the V gene TRBV15, with 7 positions matching TRBD1. Per the germline V gene, CDR1 is LNHNV and CDR2 is YYDKDF (reference sequence). J lost 7 bases, V lost 0 bases, and 6 bases had no gene match. There are 15 residues in the CDR3. The CDR3 is CATSRDWTGGNEQFF. The CDR3 nucleotides read TGTGCCACCAGCAGAGACTGGACAGGTGGAAATGAGCAGTTCTTC.

The J gene is TRBJ1-2, the V gene TRBV27, with 9 bases fitting TRBD1. The CDR3 is 13 amino acids. Germline V gene lookup returns CDR1 MNHEY and CDR2 SMNVEV (reference sequence). V was pared by 5 bases and J by 3 bases, with 1 base of the junction left unmatched. This CDR3 is CASSGDRDYGYTF. In DNA form, the CDR3 reads TGTGCCAGCAGTGGGGACAGGGACTATGGCTACACCTTC.

About this clone: Other DNA sequences in the same sample also yield this CDR3. The chain joins TRBV7-9 to TRBJ2-7; TRBD1 agrees at 7 bases. The germline V gene encodes CDR1 SEHNR and CDR2 FQNEAQ (reference sequence). Unmatched junction bases numbered 7, after V lost 5 bases and J lost 3 bases. The CDR3 is 14 amino acids. CDR3 DNA: TGTGCCAGCAGCCCCCGGGACAGAGTCTACGAGCAGTACTTC. Protein product: CASSPRDRVYEQYF.

This chain joins TRBV10-2 and TRBJ2-1; the match to TRBD2 covers 7 bases. The V gene's germline CDR1 is WSHSY and CDR2 SAAADI. This CDR3 contains 12 residues. J lost 8 bases, V lost 4 bases, and 2 bases had no gene match. In DNA form, the CDR3 reads TGCGCCAGCAGTGGACTAGCCGATGAGCAGTTCTTC. It specifies CASSGLADEQFF.

The rearrangement uses TRBV5-1 and TRBJ2-1; weak D call: TRBD2 (6 bases). This CDR3 has 16 amino acids. The germline V and J ends were trimmed by 7 bases and 3 bases, with 20 bases remaining between them. Germline CDR1 SGHRS, CDR2 YFSETQ. This CDR3 reads CASASGSAGLYNEQFF. In DNA, the CDR3 is TGCGCCAGCGCCAGCGGGTCGGCGGGCCTCTACAATGAGCAGTTCTTC.

The rearrangement links TRBV27 to TRBJ2-2; 9 bases match TRBD2. The germline V gene has CDR1 MNHEY and CDR2 SMNVEV (reference sequence). The CDR3 runs 15 residues. The trim removed 2 bases at V and 6 bases at J, leaving 4 bases unmatched. As DNA, the CDR3 is TGTGCCAGCAGTTTAGCGGGAGGGATGGCCGGGGAGCTGTTTTTT. As protein: CASSLAGGMAGELFF.

The count of this clone is one. This sequence joins TRBV27 and TRBJ2-7; D not certain. The CDR3 is 13 residues long. Germline V CDR1 and CDR2: MNHEY, SMNVEV (reference sequence). Trimming took 10 bases from V and 5 from J, leaving 18 bases between them. The CDR3 protein is CATSALGFNEQYF. The CDR3 DNA follows: TGTGCCACCTCGGCCCTAGGGTTCAACGAGCAGTACTTC.

This chain connects TRBV29-1 to TRBJ2-2; D gene ambiguous. V shed 3 bases and J shed 5 bases, with 4 bases lying between them. This CDR3 is 11 amino acids long. Germline V gene lookup returns CDR1 SQVTM and CDR2 ANQGSEA. CDR3 protein: CSVDRTGELFF. In DNA, the CDR3 is TGCAGCGTTGATCGGACCGGGGAGCTGTTTTTT.

This clone came up once. The rearrangement links TRBV5-1 to TRBJ1-1, with TRBD1 as a possible D gene (5 bases). Germline V CDR1 and CDR2: SGHRS, YFSETQ. The CDR3 runs to 17 residues. V lost 0 bases to trimming and J lost 4 bases, with 19 bases between them. This chain's CDR3 is CASSLEGTDFMVTEAFF. CDR3 in DNA: TGCGCCAGCAGCTTGGAAGGGACGGACTTTATGGTCACTGAAGCTTTCTTT.

The J gene is TRBJ1-1, the V gene TRBV5-1; D is unresolved. Germline assignment: CDR1 SGHRS and CDR2 YFSETQ. Deletions cut 3 bases from V and 1 base from J, with 7 bases between. This CDR3 is built from 13 residues. CDR3 protein: CASSSTPNTEAFF. In DNA, the CDR3 is TGCGCCAGCAGCTCTACACCGAACACTGAAGCTTTCTTT.

The chain uses TRBV5-6 and TRBJ1-1; possibly TRBD1 for D (5 bases). CDR1 is SGHDT, CDR2 YYEEEE, per germline. Trimming stripped 6 bases from V and 4 bases from J, with 16 bases between. The CDR3 length is 14 residues. The CDR3 is CASTRRGQGTEAFF. CDR3 sequence (DNA): TGTGCCAGCACAAGAAGGGGTCAGGGCACTGAAGCTTTCTTT.

The chain links TRBV27 to TRBJ2-3; no clear D. In germline, CDR1 is MNHEY, CDR2 SMNVEV (reference sequence). The CDR3 loop spans 16 amino acids. Trimming left V 2 bases short and J 2 bases short, with 14 bases between. CDR3 sequence (DNA): TGTGCCAGCAGTTTAGGGTCTGGACCAAACACAGATACGCAGTATTTT. It translates to CASSLGSGPNTDTQYF.

The chain links TRBV27 to TRBJ1-2; 10 nucleotides agree with TRBD1. The CDR3 covers 15 residues. Per the germline V gene, CDR1 is MNHEY and CDR2 is SMNVEV (reference sequence). The ends lost 8 bases at V and 3 bases at J; junction bases unmatched: 9. The CDR3 sequence is CASSPDRGHYYGYTF. The DNA for the CDR3 is TGTGCCAGCTCCCCCGACAGGGGGCATTACTATGGCTACACCTTC.

The chain joins TRBV15 to TRBJ2-7; D uncertain. The CDR3 covers 13 residues. Trimming removed 6 bases at V and 0 bases at J, with 9 bases between. Germline V CDR1 and CDR2: LNHNV, YYDKDF (reference sequence). The CDR3 is CATSVPSSYEQYF. The CDR3 nucleotides are TGTGCCACCAGTGTCCCAAGCTCCTACGAGCAGTACTTC.

The CDR3 sequence: CATSRQRWDYEQYF. In DNA, the CDR3 is TGTGCCACCAGCAGGCAGCGGTGGGACTACGAGCAGTACTTC. The chain employs TRBV15 and TRBJ2-7; D is possibly TRBD2 (5 bases). The CDR3 length is 14 residues. Trimming removed 3 bases from V and 3 bases from J, with 12 bases in between. Germline V gene lookup returns CDR1 LNHNV and CDR2 YYDKDF (reference sequence).

J is TRBJ2-7 and V is TRBV10-3; D uncertain. Trimming cost V 2 bases and J 5 bases, with 10 bases left between them. The length of the CDR3 is 13 residues. Germline V gene lookup returns CDR1 ENHRY and CDR2 SYGVKD. The CDR3 nucleotides are TGTGCCATCAGTGAGGCCAACATAAACGAGCAGTACTTC. Translating it yields CAISEANINEQYF.

The chain is built from TRBV7-6 and TRBJ2-1, with 8 positions matching TRBD2. The CDR3 extends over 18 amino acids. Germline CDR1 reads SGHVS; CDR2 reads FNYEAQ. With V trimmed by 1 base and J by 8 bases, 16 bases remained unmatched. CDR3 nucleotide sequence: TGTGCCAGCAGCTTAGTTGAGGTAGCGGGACACCCTAGACATGAGCAGTTCTTC. As protein: CASSLVEVAGHPRHEQFF.

The chain links TRBV27 to TRBJ2-3; a weak D match, TRBD2 (6 bases). This CDR3 has 15 residues. Germline V lookup: CDR1 MNHEY, CDR2 SMNVEV (reference sequence). Trimming removed 1 base at V and 3 bases at J, with 11 bases between. CDR3 coding DNA: TGTGCCAGCAGTTTATTGTCAGGGACTACAGATACGCAGTATTTT. It specifies CASSLLSGTTDTQYF.

The chain couples TRBV7-9 to TRBJ2-7, with D maybe TRBD1 (6 bases). V gave up 4 bases and J gave up 6 bases, with 10 bases separating them. This CDR3 region has 12 residues. From germline, CDR1 is SEHNR and CDR2 FQNEAQ (reference sequence). CDR3 amino acids: CASSSRGREQYF. DNA of the CDR3: TGTGCCAGCAGCTCCAGGGGACGCGAGCAGTACTTC.

The J gene is TRBJ1-1, the V gene TRBV10-2; 8 nucleotides match TRBD1. J gave up 7 bases and V 0 bases, and 7 bases lay outside the gene matches. The CDR3 runs to 15 residues. CDR1 WSHSY and CDR2 SAAADI come from the germline V gene. The DNA of the CDR3 is TGCGCCAGCAGTGAGTCGACAGGGGCCGGGGGTGAAGCTTTCTTT. It yields the protein CASSESTGAGGEAFF.

The chain carries TRBV29-1 and TRBJ1-2; 8 bases are a match to TRBD1. CDR3 length equals 15 residues. Per the germline V gene, CDR1 is SQVTM and CDR2 is ANQGSEA. The J segment lost 2 bases and the V segment lost 7 bases, leaving 12 bases of the junction unmatched. Here the CDR3 reads CSGAGGQGLNYGYTF. The DNA for the CDR3 is TGCAGCGGTGCAGGCGGACAGGGCCTAAACTATGGCTACACCTTC.

This chain links TRBV28 with TRBJ2-7, with D perhaps given as TRBD1 or TRBD2 (5 bases each). Germline CDR1 is MDHEN and CDR2 is SYDVKM. The CDR3 is made up of 16 amino acids. Trimming left V 6 bases short and J 4 bases short, with 22 bases between. This CDR3 is CASRSDRDGERYEQYF. The CDR3 bases are TGTGCCAGCAGGTCTGACCGGGACGGTGAAAGATACGAGCAGTACTTC.

Concerning this clone: One end of the junction does not line up with germline, which may come from a read error. The rearrangement joins TRBV6-5 to TRBJ1-4, with a tentative D call TRBD1 (6 bases). The CDR3 contains 13 residues. CDR1 and CDR2 from the germline V gene are MNHEY and SVGAGI. The CDR3 coding sequence is TGTGCCAGCACTTACGTGGGGGCGGGAAAACTGTTTTTT. This codes for CASTYVGAGKLFF.

The genes are TRBV28 and TRBJ2-7; the D call may be TRBD1 or TRBD2 (5 bases each). This CDR3 region has 14 residues. Germline-derived CDR1 and CDR2 are MDHEN and SYDVKM. The V end lost 6 bases, the J end lost 3 bases, and 15 bases lay between the germline ends. CDR3 in amino acids: CASRGDPHYYEQYF. The DNA of the CDR3 is TGTGCCAGCAGAGGGGACCCTCACTACTACGAGCAGTACTTC.

This clone appeared a single time. The chain links TRBV11-2 to TRBJ2-7, with D hard to call. This CDR3 has 11 amino acids. The germline CDR1 and CDR2 sequences are SGHAT and FQNNGV. Deletions cut 8 bases from V and 6 bases from J, with 11 bases between. CDR3 region: CASEWGTEQYF. The CDR3 nucleotides are TGTGCCAGCGAGTGGGGAACCGAGCAGTACTTC.

The rearrangement uses TRBV2 and TRBJ2-3; D uncertain. Germline CDR1 and CDR2: SNHLY and FYNNEI. V dropped 3 bases and J dropped 0 bases, with 10 bases sitting between them. The CDR3 consists of 15 residues. DNA of the CDR3: TGTGCCAGCAGTGATTACGGGTCTAGCACAGATACGCAGTATTTT. Translation gives CASSDYGSSTDTQYF. The complete variable domain, with remaining parts taken from reference TRBV2 and TRBJ2-3, reads EPEVTQTPSHQVTQMGQEVILRCVPISNHLYFYWYRQILGQKVEFLVSFYNNEISEKSEIFDDQFSVERPDGSNFTLKIRSTKLEDSAMYFCASSDYGSSTDTQYFGPGTRLTVL.